Listed below are T cell receptor beta chains from one sample, sequenced in a study of blood T cell repertoires in COVID-19. Measured with immunoSEQ multiplex PCR; TCRdb has only the in-frame clones, and not every one. Seen here are 400,000 or so clones, roughly nine tenths observed once, and the top ten hold roughly 1.1%. The specimen was PBMCs or T cells enriched from blood (not recorded which). These receptors all stem from a man in his thirties or forties who had recovered from COVID-19. CDR3s include the opening cysteine and the closing phenylalanine or tryptophan. The order of the fields is D gene, J gene, clone size, V gene, CDR3 protein, CDR3 DNA. A D gene is named only where the DNA matches it firmly. The size field is filled for only some rows; it gives once, few, many or a size class.

d_call: TRBD1; j_call: TRBJ1-2; clone_size: NA; v_call: TRBV29-1; cdr3_aa: CSATGQGIGGYTF; cdr3_nt: TGCAGCGCAACCGGACAGGGGATAGGTGGCTACACCTTC
d_call: NA; j_call: TRBJ1-3; clone_size: once; v_call: TRBV4-1; cdr3_aa: CASSQVGPPLVGNTIYF; cdr3_nt: TGCGCCAGCAGCCAAGTTGGGCCCCCTCTTGTTGGAAACACCATATATTTT
d_call: TRBD1; j_call: TRBJ1-1; clone_size: NA; v_call: TRBV5-1; cdr3_aa: CASSLEGAGLNTEAFF; cdr3_nt: TGCGCCAGCAGCTTGGAGGGGGCAGGGCTGAACACTGAAGCTTTCTTT
d_call: NA; j_call: TRBJ1-1; clone_size: once; v_call: TRBV10-1; cdr3_aa: CASSDKNTEAFF; cdr3_nt: TGCGCCAGCAGTGACAAGAACACTGAAGCTTTCTTT
d_call: TRBD1; j_call: TRBJ1-1; clone_size: NA; v_call: TRBV28; cdr3_aa: CASSFTGGLGGNTEAFF; cdr3_nt: TGTGCCAGCAGTTTTACAGGGGGCCTCGGTGGGAACACTGAAGCTTTCTTT
d_call: NA; j_call: TRBJ1-3; clone_size: once; v_call: TRBV10-2; cdr3_aa: CASSAQGPGNTIYF; cdr3_nt: TGCGCCAGCAGCGCACAGGGACCGGGAAACACCATATATTTT
d_call: NA; j_call: TRBJ2-3; clone_size: NA; v_call: TRBV29-1; cdr3_aa: CSVTFTLGDTQYF; cdr3_nt: TGCAGCGTCACATTCACCCTAGGAGATACGCAGTATTTT
d_call: NA; j_call: TRBJ2-2; clone_size: NA; v_call: TRBV7-2; cdr3_aa: CASSLDSSENTGELFF; cdr3_nt: TGTGCCAGCAGCTTAGATTCGAGCGAGAACACCGGGGAGCTGTTTTTT
d_call: TRBD1; j_call: TRBJ2-1; clone_size: once; v_call: TRBV12-3/TRBV12-4; cdr3_aa: CASGWTGLDEQFF; cdr3_nt: TGTGCCAGCGGATGGACAGGGCTTGATGAGCAGTTCTTC
d_call: NA; j_call: TRBJ2-7; clone_size: NA; v_call: TRBV3-1/TRBV3-2; cdr3_aa: CASSQDPPGIEQYF; cdr3_nt: TGTGCCAGCAGCCAAGATCCCCCAGGGATCGAGCAGTACTTC
d_call: TRBD2; j_call: TRBJ2-4; clone_size: NA; v_call: TRBV24-1; cdr3_aa: CATRFPRLAEIAKNIQYF; cdr3_nt: TGTGCCACCAGGTTCCCAAGACTAGCGGAGATAGCCAAAAACATTCAGTACTTC
d_call: TRBD1; j_call: TRBJ2-2; clone_size: NA; v_call: TRBV7-8; cdr3_aa: CASSLGGQGSSGELFF; cdr3_nt: TGTGCCAGCAGTCTAGGGGGACAGGGGTCGAGCGGGGAGCTGTTTTTT
d_call: NA; j_call: TRBJ2-1; clone_size: NA; v_call: TRBV9; cdr3_aa: CASSVGWRGSYNEQFF; cdr3_nt: TGTGCCAGCAGCGTAGGGTGGAGGGGCTCCTACAATGAGCAGTTCTTC
d_call: NA; j_call: TRBJ1-5; clone_size: NA; v_call: TRBV7-9; cdr3_aa: CASSLSRDQPQHF; cdr3_nt: TGTGCCAGCAGCTTATCACGCGATCAGCCCCAGCATTTT
d_call: TRBD1; j_call: TRBJ1-1; clone_size: NA; v_call: TRBV27; cdr3_aa: CASSRQGRTEAFF; cdr3_nt: TGTGCCAGCAGTCGACAGGGACGGACTGAAGCTTTCTTT
d_call: NA; j_call: TRBJ2-7; clone_size: NA; v_call: TRBV6-5; cdr3_aa: CASSYSGAPRNYEQYF; cdr3_nt: TGTGCCAGCAGTTACTCAGGGGCCCCCCGGAACTACGAGCAGTACTTC
d_call: TRBD2; j_call: TRBJ2-1; clone_size: NA; v_call: TRBV19; cdr3_aa: CASRKNGLAGVNEQFF; cdr3_nt: TGTGCCAGTAGAAAAAATGGTCTAGCGGGAGTGAATGAGCAGTTCTTC
d_call: TRBD1; j_call: TRBJ1-1; clone_size: NA; v_call: TRBV3-1/TRBV3-2; cdr3_aa: CASSGGQPRTEAFF; cdr3_nt: TGTGCCAGCAGCGGGGGACAGCCAAGGACTGAAGCTTTCTTT
d_call: TRBD2; j_call: TRBJ2-3; clone_size: NA; v_call: TRBV3-1/TRBV3-2; cdr3_aa: CASSQTSGRTDTQYF; cdr3_nt: TGTGCCAGCAGCCAAACTAGCGGGAGGACAGATACGCAGTATTTT
d_call: TRBD2; j_call: TRBJ2-3; clone_size: NA; v_call: TRBV19; cdr3_aa: CASRGLAETDTQYF; cdr3_nt: TGTGCCAGTAGAGGACTAGCGGAGACAGATACGCAGTATTTT
d_call: TRBD2; j_call: TRBJ2-5; clone_size: NA; v_call: TRBV7-6; cdr3_aa: CASRGGETQYF; cdr3_nt: TGTGCCAGCAGGGGAGGGGAGACCCAGTACTTC
d_call: NA; j_call: TRBJ1-1; clone_size: NA; v_call: TRBV4-1; cdr3_aa: CASRISSESEAFF; cdr3_nt: TGCGCCAGCAGGATCTCGTCCGAGTCTGAAGCTTTCTTT
d_call: NA; j_call: TRBJ2-2; clone_size: NA; v_call: TRBV9; cdr3_aa: CASSIRQELNTGELFF; cdr3_nt: TGTGCCAGCAGCATCCGACAGGAATTGAACACCGGGGAGCTGTTTTTT
d_call: NA; j_call: TRBJ1-5; clone_size: many; v_call: TRBV19; cdr3_aa: CASSIGTGSDQPQHF; cdr3_nt: TGTGCCAGTAGTATAGGAACAGGGAGTGATCAGCCCCAGCATTTT
d_call: TRBD2; j_call: TRBJ2-2; clone_size: NA; v_call: TRBV5-1; cdr3_aa: CASSPVAGGTGELFF; cdr3_nt: TGCGCCAGCAGCCCTGTAGCGGGAGGGACCGGGGAGCTGTTTTTT